Presented here are 29 T cell receptor beta chains from one specimen sequenced in a study of CD8 T cells in ankylosing spondylitis. Which antigens these TCRs recognize remains unknown. Findings and caveats of the study: Characteristic, it appeared, of ankylosing spondylitis blood was a TCR beta motif of eight or nine highly homologous variants.

TCRdb called the 5' RACE reads again in MiXCR, with one record for every CDR3 protein. Among roughly 350,000 distinct CDR3 sequences listed, roughly 8% were seen once. The sequenced sample consisted of blood, either unsorted or a sorted T cell fraction (not recorded which). The receptors here all came from a male donor with ankylosing spondylitis.

The V gene is TRBV29-1, the J gene TRBJ2-1; 8 bases are a match to TRBD1. The CDR3 has 14 amino acids. The germline V gene has CDR1 SQVTM and CDR2 ANQGSEA. Unmatched junction bases numbered 10, after V lost 7 bases and J lost 5 bases. CDR3 bases: TGCAGCGGATCGGGACAGGCTGAGAACAATGAGCAGTTCTTC. Its translation: CSGSGQAENNEQFF.

The chain uses TRBV3-1 and TRBJ2-5, with 14 bases identical to TRBD2. CDR1 is LGHDT, CDR2 YNNKEL, per germline (reference sequence). This CDR3 region has 16 residues. Trimming took 3 bases from V and 5 from J; bases not matched to a gene: 5. The DNA of the CDR3 is TGTGCCAGCAGCCAGGGGACTAGCGGGAGCGTGGAGACCCAGTACTTC. It translates to CASSQGTSGSVETQYF.

Only a few counts were recorded for this clonotype. The chain links TRBV9 to TRBJ2-5, with D tentatively TRBD1 (6 bases). The V and J ends lost 4 bases and 0 bases respectively, with 10 bases between them. Per germline, CDR1 SGDLS and CDR2 YYNGEE. CDR3 length: 14 amino acids. CDR3 region: CASSPRTDQETQYF. The CDR3 bases are TGTGCCAGCAGCCCCCGGACAGACCAAGAGACCCAGTACTTC.

V usage is TRBV18 and J usage is TRBJ1-5; no reliable D call. Trimming removed 0 bases from V and 6 bases from J, with 6 bases in between. This CDR3 is 13 amino acids long. Germline CDR1 and CDR2: KGHSH and LQKENI. CDR3 in DNA: TGTGCCAGCTCACCACCGGCTGGTCAGCCCCAGCATTTT. This sequence encodes CASSPPAGQPQHF.

This clonotype was detected a few times. V is TRBV12-3 or TRBV12-4 and J is TRBJ2-7; no definite D call. The germline V and J ends were trimmed by 4 bases and 0 bases, with 10 bases remaining between them. The CDR3 covers 14 residues. The CDR3 sequence: CASSWRTPSYEQYF. CDR3 in DNA: TGTGCCAGCAGTTGGCGGACCCCCTCCTACGAGCAGTACTTC.

This clonotype was seen a handful of times. The chain recombines TRBV15 with TRBJ1-2; no reliable D call. The CDR3 loop spans 14 amino acids. Trimming left V 0 bases short and J 4 bases short, with 9 bases between. The V gene's germline CDR1 is LNHNV and CDR2 YYDKDF (reference sequence). The CDR3 DNA sequence: TGTGCCACCAGCAGAGAAGACGGAATCTATGGCTACACCTTC. Amino acids: CATSREDGIYGYTF.

This clonotype was detected many times. The J gene is TRBJ2-3, the V gene TRBV20-1, with TRBD2 matching 12 bases. In germline, CDR1 is DFQATT, CDR2 SNEGSKA (reference sequence). The CDR3 sequence is 15 residues long. The V and J ends lost 4 bases and 2 bases, in that order; junction bases with no gene match: 4. The CDR3 is CSAKGLAGITDTQYF. CDR3 nucleotide sequence: TGCAGTGCTAAGGGACTAGCGGGTATCACAGATACGCAGTATTTT.

The chain links TRBV5-5 to TRBJ2-3; D is uncertain. Trimming removed 2 bases at V and 2 bases at J, with 12 bases between. The CDR3 is 15 amino acids. Germline V gene sequence: CDR1 SGHKS, CDR2 YYEKEE (reference sequence). This chain's CDR3 is CASSFSFRTTDTQYF. CDR3 DNA: TGTGCCAGCAGCTTTTCCTTCCGGACCACAGATACGCAGTATTTT. Full variable domain (remainder filled in from reference TRBV5-5 and TRBJ2-3): DAGVTQSPTHLIKTRGQQVTLRCSPISGHKSVSWYQQVLGQGPQFIFQYYEKEERGRGNFPDRFSARQFPNYSSELNVNALLLGDSALYLCASSFSFRTTDTQYFGPGTRLTVL.

This clonotype occurred a few times. The chain employs TRBV4-3 and TRBJ2-7; 9 nucleotides agree with TRBD2. CDR1 LGHNA and CDR2 YSLEER come from the germline V gene. V lost 1 base to trimming and J lost 4 bases; unmatched junction nucleotides: 5. The CDR3 spans 15 residues. The CDR3 nucleotides are TGCGCCAGCAGCCAAGCTTCGACTAGCGGATACGAGCAGTACTTC. Translating it yields CASSQASTSGYEQYF.

This clonotype was seen a few times. The chain links TRBV20-1 to TRBJ2-7; D possibly corresponds to TRBD2 (6 bases). Per the germline V gene, CDR1 is DFQATT and CDR2 is SNEGSKA (reference sequence). There are 11 residues in the CDR3. V lost 7 bases and J 3 bases, leaving 10 bases between the germline ends. The CDR3 nucleotides are TGCAGTGGGCGGGGTTACTACGAGCAGTACTTC. Translated, it gives CSGRGYYEQYF.

CDR3 sequence (DNA): TGTGCCAGCAGCTTTACGGATAATCAGCCCCAGCATTTT. Residues: CASSFTDNQPQHF. V and J are TRBV11-2 and TRBJ1-5; D is undetermined. Between the trimmed V and J ends, which lost 3 bases and 4 bases, there was a span of 7 bases. CDR3 length: 13 amino acids. Germline CDR1 and CDR2: SGHAT and FQNNGV.

This clonotype was counted only a few times. CDR3 in amino acids: CASSEYKGGLSYEQYF. The DNA of the CDR3 is TGTGCCAGCAGTGAATATAAAGGGGGACTCTCCTACGAGCAGTACTTC. The genes are TRBV25-1 and TRBJ2-7; D may correspond to TRBD1 or TRBD2 (6 bases each). The germline V gene has CDR1 MGHDK and CDR2 SYGVNS. Trimming took 0 bases from V and 0 from J, leaving 12 bases between them. CDR3 size: 16 residues.

Comments on this clonotype: An end of the junction does not agree with germline; a read error may underlie this. The rearrangement joins TRBV12-3 or TRBV12-4 to TRBJ2-5; tentative D call: TRBD2 (7 bases). The CDR3 loop spans 15 amino acids. CDR3 protein: CASSQGGGRGEAQYF. The CDR3 DNA reads TGTGCCAGCAGTCAGGGAGGGGGGCGGGGAGAGGCCCAGTACTTC.

This clonotype was recorded many times. This chain's CDR3 is CASRLAGGITGELFF. The CDR3 DNA follows: TGTGCCAGCAGGCTAGCGGGAGGGATCACCGGGGAGCTGTTTTTT. The chain couples TRBV6-1 to TRBJ2-2, with 12 positions matching TRBD2. There are 15 residues in the CDR3. Germline V lookup: CDR1 MNHNS, CDR2 SASEGT. V shed 6 bases, J shed 4 bases, and the junction held 3 bases outside the gene matches.

The J gene is TRBJ2-1, the V gene TRBV24-1, with TRBD2 matching over 7 bases. Germline V gene lookup returns CDR1 KGHDR and CDR2 SFDVKD. V lost 4 bases to trimming and J lost 0 bases; unmatched junction nucleotides: 5. The CDR3 spans 16 residues. CDR3 region: CATSERLAASYNEQFF. The CDR3 nucleotides read TGTGCCACCAGTGAAAGGCTAGCGGCCTCCTACAATGAGCAGTTCTTC.

The chain employs TRBV7-2 and TRBJ2-1, with a tentative D call TRBD2 (6 bases). CDR1 is SGHTA and CDR2 is FQGNSA in the germline V gene. This CDR3 is 16 amino acids long. V was trimmed by 2 bases and J by 0 bases, leaving 11 bases between them. The CDR3 DNA reads TGTGCCAGCAGCTTATGGCGGGGACGCTCCTACAATGAGCAGTTCTTC. It translates to CASSLWRGRSYNEQFF.

This clonotype was picked up a small number of times. The chain uses TRBV2 and TRBJ1-2; the D is unclear. The germline gives CDR1 SNHLY, CDR2 FYNNEI. The CDR3 runs to 13 residues. The V and J ends lost 0 bases and 7 bases respectively, with 9 bases between them. DNA for the CDR3: TGTGCCAGCAGTGAAGCGCGGGGAAGTGGCTACACCTTC. It codes for CASSEARGSGYTF.

This clonotype was observed at least ten times. V and J are TRBV27 and TRBJ2-7, with 8 bases lining up with TRBD2. The CDR3 is 13 residues long. V shed 2 bases, J shed 5 bases, and the junction held 2 bases outside the gene matches. Germline V CDR1 and CDR2: MNHEY, SMNVEV (reference sequence). CDR3: CASSLAGGHEQYF. The CDR3 coding sequence is TGTGCCAGCAGTTTAGCGGGAGGACACGAGCAGTACTTC.

In the case of this clonotype: Lacking the conserved final phenylalanine or tryptophan, this CDR3 likely reflects a read error. The chain carries TRBV5-1 and TRBJ2-1, with 12 bases identical to TRBD2. The germline CDR1 and CDR2 sequences are SGHRS and YFSETQ. The J segment lost 1 base and the V segment lost 1 base, leaving 3 bases of the junction unmatched. The CDR3 covers 17 residues. This CDR3 is CASSLLAGGPSYNEQFL. In nucleotides, the CDR3 is TGCGCCAGCAGCTTGCTAGCGGGAGGGCCTTCCTACAATGAGCAGTTCCTC.

The chain links TRBV6-1 to TRBJ1-3; 7 bases match TRBD1. The CDR3 spans 16 residues. Per the germline V gene, CDR1 is MNHNS and CDR2 is SASEGT. After removal of 6 bases from V and 0 bases from J, the junction contained 8 bases not matched to a gene. CDR3 sequence reads: CASRTGTALSGNTIYF. For the CDR3, the DNA is TGTGCCAGCAGAACCGGGACAGCCCTCTCTGGAAACACCATATATTTT.

The CDR3 DNA follows: TGCAGCGTTGGCGGGGGGGCGGGCTATGGCTACACCTTC. Translating gives CSVGGGAGYGYTF. The V call is TRBV29-1, the J call TRBJ1-2; possible D gene TRBD1, 6 bases. CDR1 SQVTM and CDR2 ANQGSEA come from the germline V gene. Trimming cost V 4 bases and J 4 bases, with 13 bases left between them. The CDR3 contains 13 residues.

This clonotype came up a few times. The V and J genes are TRBV10-3 and TRBJ2-3; TRBD2 aligns across 7 bases. CDR1 is ENHRY and CDR2 is SYGVKD in the germline V gene. Unmatched junction bases numbered 8, after V lost 0 bases and J lost 2 bases. The CDR3 consists of 17 residues. The DNA of the CDR3 is TGTGCCATCAGTGAGTCGCCGGCGGGAGCGTACACAGATACGCAGTATTTT. This translates into CAISESPAGAYTDTQYF.

This clonotype has at least ten counts. The V and J genes are TRBV29-1 and TRBJ1-5, with D perhaps matching TRBD1 (6 bases). V lost 6 bases and J lost 7, with 13 bases in between. The CDR3 runs 12 residues. Germline V lookup: CDR1 SQVTM, CDR2 ANQGSEA. This CDR3 is CSVWTEGQPQHF. Written as DNA, the CDR3 is TGCAGCGTGTGGACAGAAGGGCAGCCCCAGCATTTT.

The genes are TRBV5-1 and TRBJ1-2; D not certain. Germline values: CDR1 SGHRS, CDR2 YFSETQ. CDR3 length: 15 amino acids. Trimming removed 3 bases from V and 2 bases from J, with 14 bases in between. CDR3 residues: CASSSDRAFNYGYTF. The CDR3 region has the DNA TGCGCCAGCAGCTCCGATAGGGCTTTCAACTATGGCTACACCTTC.

The chain joins TRBV25-1 to TRBJ1-2, with a possible D match to TRBD1 (5 bases). CDR3 length equals 13 residues. Germline V gives CDR1 MGHDK, CDR2 SYGVNS. V was cut by 4 bases and J by 3 bases, with 9 bases left in between. CDR3 sequence: CASSAGPHYGYTF. The DNA of the CDR3 is TGTGCCAGCAGTGCGGGGCCGCACTATGGCTACACCTTC.

This sequence joins TRBV12-3 or TRBV12-4 and TRBJ1-1; no clear D gene. The CDR3 runs 13 residues. Trimming cost V 7 bases and J 1 base, with 10 bases left between them. DNA of the CDR3: TGTGCCAGCACCGTCCGGTCGAACACTGAAGCTTTCTTT. Protein: CASTVRSNTEAFF.

The sample holds many counts of this clonotype. The gene calls are TRBV29-1 and TRBJ2-5, with D maybe TRBD1 (5 bases). Trimming left V 6 bases short and J 5 bases short, with 22 bases between. The CDR3 runs to 15 residues. The germline V gene encodes CDR1 SQVTM and CDR2 ANQGSEA. This chain's CDR3 is CSVGLGVAWGETQYF. The CDR3 nucleotides read TGCAGCGTGGGCCTAGGGGTAGCCTGGGGTGAGACCCAGTACTTC. The variable domain in full, with the rest retrieved from reference TRBV29-1 and TRBJ2-5, is SAVISQKPSRDICQRGTSLTIQCQVDSQVTMMFWYRQQPGQSLTLIATANQGSEATYESGFVIDKFPISRPNLTFSTLTVSNMSPEDSSIYLCSVGLGVAWGETQYFGPGTRLLVL.

In its sample, this clonotype was seen a few times. The gene calls are TRBV6-1 and TRBJ1-2; D not certain. The CDR3 is 14 residues long. CDR1 is MNHNS and CDR2 is SASEGT in the germline V gene. Between the trimmed V and J ends, which lost 3 bases and 2 bases, there was a span of 10 bases. As DNA, the CDR3 is TGTGCCAGCAGTGAGATAACGGAAAACTATGGCTACACCTTC. This codes for CASSEITENYGYTF.

This clonotype has more than one count but fewer than ten. The rearrangement uses TRBV5-6 and TRBJ2-1; D may match TRBD1 or TRBD2 (5 bases each). V gave up 0 bases and J gave up 7 bases, with 14 bases separating them. This CDR3 comprises 15 residues. Germline loops: CDR1 SGHDT, CDR2 YYEEEE. The CDR3 region is CASSLAGTGDNEQFF. CDR3 DNA: TGTGCCAGCAGCTTGGCTGGGACCGGGGATAATGAGCAGTTCTTC.